The 27 T cell receptor beta chains in this list originate from one sample, sequenced in a study of cytomegalovirus exposure and HLA in healthy donors (dated by TCRdb to the late 2010s). Libraries were prepared through the immunoSEQ multiplex PCR assay. The multiplex PCR relied on a mix of 60 forward primers for TCR Vbeta segments and 13 reverse primers for TCR Jbeta segments. Not all clones reach the TCRdb copy of this immuneACCESS table, which keeps in-frame sequences only. Checked studies attribute under half of the gap to unresolved V genes and leave the rest unexplained. In all, the sample holds around 220,000 clones, and around 80% of those were seen once. The biggest ten clones account for less than 20% of the sample. The sample consisted of PBMCs. The receptors here all came from a man aged 40-55 years in good health and CMV-seronegative.

This clone was seen a few times. This chain links TRBV30 with TRBJ2-5, with D tentatively TRBD2 (6 bases). Trimming took 5 bases from V and 7 from J, leaving 20 bases between them. CDR3 size: 14 residues. Germline CDR1 is GTSNPN and CDR2 is SVGIG (reference sequence). DNA of the CDR3: TGTGCCTGGGTCCGACCGGATTGGAGGGGGACCCAGTACTTC. Its translation: CAWVRPDWRGTQYF.

V usage is TRBV10-3 and J usage is TRBJ2-5, with 13 positions matching TRBD2. V shed 6 bases and J 4 bases; nucleotides not matched to a gene: 5. Looked up from germline, CDR1 is ENHRY and CDR2 is SYGVKD. The CDR3 contains 15 residues. CDR3 DNA: TGTGCCATCAGAGACGGGACTAGCGGGACAGAGACCCAGTACTTC. Translated, it gives CAIRDGTSGTETQYF.

V is TRBV18 and J is TRBJ1-4, with 9 bases matching TRBD1. Germline trimming cut 3 bases from V and 8 bases from J; bases unmatched to any gene: 7. The CDR3 has 15 residues. CDR1 and CDR2 from the germline V gene are KGHSH and LQKENI. The chain's CDR3 is CASSPFGTGNEKLFF. CDR3 sequence (DNA): TGTGCCAGCTCACCCTTCGGGACAGGGAACGAAAAACTGTTTTTT.

This chain connects TRBV5-6 to TRBJ2-3; 11 bases agree with TRBD1. The germline gives CDR1 SGHDT, CDR2 YYEEEE. V lost 4 bases to trimming and J lost 8 bases; unmatched junction nucleotides: 6. The CDR3 is 14 residues long. CDR3 sequence (DNA): TGTGCCAGCAGCCCTGGGACAGGGGGTGGTACGCAGTATTTT. Translating it yields CASSPGTGGGTQYF.

V is TRBV19 and J is TRBJ1-1; D unclear. Germline V gene sequence: CDR1 LNHDA, CDR2 SQIVND (reference sequence). V lost 5 bases and J lost 0, with 13 bases in between. This CDR3 region has 15 residues. Here the CDR3 reads CASSVIRELNTEAFF. In DNA, the CDR3 is TGTGCCAGTAGTGTTATACGGGAGCTGAACACTGAAGCTTTCTTT. Supplemented by reference TRBV19 and TRBJ1-1, the full variable domain reads DGGITQSPKYLFRKEGQNVTLSCEQNLNHDAMYWYRQDPGQGLRLIYYSQIVNDFQKGDIAEGYSVSREKKESFPLTVTSAQKNPTAFYLCASSVIRELNTEAFFGQGTRLTVV.

The J gene is TRBJ1-2, the V gene TRBV2; TRBD1 agrees at 10 bases. The CDR3 extends over 14 amino acids. V lost 7 bases to trimming and J lost 8 bases; unmatched junction nucleotides: 10. Germline V gene lookup returns CDR1 SNHLY and CDR2 FYNNEI. CDR3 protein: CASTRDRGSRGYTF. The DNA of the CDR3 is TGTGCCAGCACACGGGACAGGGGATCGAGAGGCTACACCTTC.

The CDR3 protein is CASSLTGGGRTEAFF. The CDR3, as DNA: TGTGCCAGCAGCTTAACGGGCGGGGGACGCACTGAAGCTTTCTTT. This sequence joins TRBV7-3 and TRBJ1-1; D is perhaps TRBD1 (5 bases). The CDR3 has 15 residues. V lost 0 bases to trimming and J lost 4 bases, with 12 bases between them. CDR1 is SGHTA and CDR2 is FQGTGA in the germline V gene.

V and J are TRBV11-2 and TRBJ2-2; TRBD2 might be the D (7 bases). The CDR3 covers 19 residues. Germline V gene sequence: CDR1 SGHAT, CDR2 FQNNGV. Trimming pared 3 bases from V and 4 bases from J, leaving 24 bases between. CDR3 sequence: CASSFRTRRVGASTGELFF. The CDR3 bases are TGTGCCAGCAGCTTCAGGACTAGGAGGGTGGGGGCGAGCACCGGGGAGCTGTTTTTT.

This chain uses TRBV7-9 with TRBJ2-1; 11 bases align to TRBD2. V dropped 0 bases and J dropped 10; count of bases not matched to a gene: 8. The CDR3 runs 16 residues. The germline V gene encodes CDR1 SEHNR and CDR2 FQNEAQ (reference sequence). This CDR3 is CASSLATSGRGVEQFF. The CDR3 nucleotides read TGTGCCAGCAGCTTAGCTACTAGCGGGAGAGGGGTAGAGCAGTTCTTC. Based on the CDR3 plus reference TRBV7-9 and TRBJ2-1, the full variable domain is DTGVSQNPRHKITKRGQNVTFRCDPISEHNRLYWYRQTLGQGPEFLTYFQNEAQLEKSRLLSDRFSAERPKGSFSTLEIQRTEQGDSAMYLCASSLATSGRGVEQFFGPGTRLTVL.

The chain carries TRBV7-9 and TRBJ1-4, with D perhaps matching TRBD1 (6 bases). From germline, CDR1 is SEHNR and CDR2 FQNEAQ (reference sequence). The CDR3 extends over 16 amino acids. Trimming took off 5 bases at V and 7 bases at J, with 20 bases between the two ends. This chain's CDR3 is CASSPSGGRLSEKLFF. The DNA for the CDR3 is TGTGCCAGCAGCCCTAGCGGGGGGCGACTTAGTGAAAAACTGTTTTTT.

This chain connects TRBV19 to TRBJ2-1; a weak D match, TRBD1 (5 bases). Trimming took 6 bases from V and 4 from J, leaving 16 bases between them. CDR1 is LNHDA, CDR2 SQIVND, per germline (reference sequence). The CDR3 is 15 residues long. CDR3 in DNA: TGTGCCAGTAGCCCAGGACATCCAGAGTACAATGAGCAGTTCTTC. It specifies CASSPGHPEYNEQFF. The complete variable domain, with remaining parts taken from reference TRBV19 and TRBJ2-1, reads DGGITQSPKYLFRKEGQNVTLSCEQNLNHDAMYWYRQDPGQGLRLIYYSQIVNDFQKGDIAEGYSVSREKKESFPLTVTSAQKNPTAFYLCASSPGHPEYNEQFFGPGTRLTVL.

V and J are TRBV7-6 and TRBJ2-7; TRBD1 agrees at 11 bases. Germline V gives CDR1 SGHVS, CDR2 FNYEAQ. The CDR3 runs to 16 residues. Trimming removed 5 bases from V and 5 bases from J; junction bases left unmatched: 11. The CDR3 is CASSLRTGGKSDEQYF. The DNA of the CDR3 is TGTGCCAGCAGCCTACGGACAGGGGGCAAAAGCGACGAGCAGTACTTC.

The chain joins TRBV9 to TRBJ1-2, with D possibly being TRBD1 (6 bases). The length of the CDR3 is 16 residues. The V end lost 0 bases, the J end lost 3 bases, and 15 bases lay between the germline ends. In germline, CDR1 is SGDLS, CDR2 YYNGEE. CDR3 sequence (DNA): TGTGCCAGCAGCGTAGGGGACAACAGGAACTACTATGGCTACACCTTC. It translates to CASSVGDNRNYYGYTF.

V is TRBV5-1 and J is TRBJ2-5; 13 bases map to TRBD2. The V and J ends lost 5 bases and 12 bases, in that order; junction bases with no gene match: 10. Per germline, CDR1 SGHRS and CDR2 YFSETQ. The CDR3 contains 14 residues. CDR3 sequence (DNA): TGCGCCAGCAGACTCGGGACTAGCGGGGAAAGGGAGTACTTC. As protein: CASRLGTSGEREYF.

The chain links TRBV7-3 to TRBJ2-1; D gene uncertain. V was trimmed by 5 bases and J by 3 bases, leaving 14 bases between them. Germline V gene sequence: CDR1 SGHTA, CDR2 FQGTGA. This CDR3 contains 15 residues. The CDR3: CASSPRGKSYNEQFF. In DNA, the CDR3 is TGTGCCAGCAGCCCTAGAGGAAAAAGCTACAATGAGCAGTTCTTC.

This chain links TRBV4-3 with TRBJ1-2; 7 bases align to TRBD1. The CDR3 is 15 residues long. V lost 0 bases to trimming and J lost 5 bases; unmatched junction nucleotides: 6. Germline V lookup: CDR1 LGHNA, CDR2 YSLEER. The CDR3 reads CASSQDINRGYGYTF. As DNA, the CDR3 is TGCGCCAGCAGCCAAGATATCAACAGGGGATATGGCTACACCTTC.

The chain has TRBV7-2 and TRBJ2-7, with 13 bases that match TRBD2. Germline V gene lookup returns CDR1 SGHTA and CDR2 FQGNSA. CDR3 length: 18 amino acids. The V segment lost 3 bases and the J segment 0 bases; nucleotides outside the gene matches: 8. Here the CDR3 DNA reads TGTGCCAGCAGCTTTGCCCCTACTAGCGGGAGGGCCTCCTACGAGCAGTACTTC. Protein product: CASSFAPTSGRASYEQYF.

CDR3 sequence (DNA): TGTGCCAGCAGTTCCGGGACTCACTCCTACGAGCAGTACTTC. It specifies CASSSGTHSYEQYF. The chain employs TRBV5-4 and TRBJ2-7; TRBD2 might be the D (6 bases). The germline V gene has CDR1 SGHNT and CDR2 YYREEE (reference sequence). V gave up 5 bases and J gave up 0 bases, with 12 bases separating them. This CDR3 spans 14 amino acids.

The gene calls are TRBV11-3 and TRBJ1-1; unclear D gene. CDR1 and CDR2 (germline): SGHNT, YENEEA. Between the trimmed V and J ends, which lost 2 bases and 3 bases, there was a span of 7 bases. The CDR3 has 13 amino acids. CDR3 coding DNA: TGTGCCAGCAGCTTATTTCAGGACACTGAAGCTTTCTTT. Its translation: CASSLFQDTEAFF.

This clone has a single count. The chain joins TRBV28 to TRBJ2-5, with 8 bases aligning to TRBD1. J lost 4 bases, V lost 5 bases, and 6 bases had no gene match. Germline V gene lookup returns CDR1 MDHEN and CDR2 SYDVKM. This CDR3 comprises 14 residues. CDR3 DNA: TGTGCCAGCAGTACGGGACAGGCGGGAGAGACCCAGTACTTC. This encodes CASSTGQAGETQYF.

J is TRBJ2-7 and V is TRBV6-1; 7 bases fit TRBD2. Looked up from germline, CDR1 is MNHNS and CDR2 is SASEGT. V lost 0 bases, J lost 2 bases, and 4 bases stayed unmatched. This CDR3 is 15 amino acids long. The chain's CDR3 is CASSEAGLAAYEQYF. DNA of the CDR3: TGTGCCAGCAGTGAAGCTGGGCTAGCGGCCTACGAGCAGTACTTC.

The chain joins TRBV5-6 to TRBJ1-5, with D possibly matching TRBD1 (6 bases). The CDR3 contains 16 residues. From germline, CDR1 is SGHDT and CDR2 YYEEEE. Trimming took off 0 bases at V and 7 bases at J, with 17 bases between the two ends. The CDR3 here is CASSLGTGRTRQPQHF. The CDR3 DNA reads TGTGCCAGCAGCTTGGGTACAGGGCGGACGAGGCAGCCCCAGCATTTT.

This clone appeared a single time. This chain connects TRBV28 to TRBJ2-6, with D perhaps matching TRBD1 (7 bases). Germline CDR1 MDHEN, CDR2 SYDVKM. CDR3 size: 14 residues. Trimming pared 4 bases from V and 12 bases from J, leaving 16 bases between. The DNA for the CDR3 is TGTGCCAGCAGTTCAGGGGGAGGAAAAGCCGTCCTGACTTTC. Translated, it gives CASSSGGGKAVLTF.

V gene TRBV7-2 combines with J gene TRBJ1-2; 9 nucleotides match TRBD1. Looked up from germline, CDR1 is SGHTA and CDR2 is FQGNSA. V lost 3 bases, J lost 8 bases, and 7 bases stayed unmatched. This CDR3 region has 14 residues. This CDR3 is CASSFRTGGEGYTF. The CDR3 nucleotides are TGTGCCAGCAGCTTCAGAACAGGGGGCGAGGGCTACACCTTC.

The CDR3 nucleotides are TGTGCCAGCAGCTTTAGCGGGGGGGCTAGCACAGATACGCAGTATTTT. Amino acids: CASSFSGGASTDTQYF. The chain employs TRBV7-6 and TRBJ2-3, with TRBD2 matching over 11 bases. Trimming at V came to 3 bases and at J to 0 bases, leaving 2 bases not matched to a gene. CDR3 length: 16 residues. The germline V gene encodes CDR1 SGHVS and CDR2 FNYEAQ.

The V gene is TRBV9, the J gene TRBJ2-1, with 9 bases lining up with TRBD2. V dropped 0 bases and J dropped 8; count of bases not matched to a gene: 12. The CDR3 has 17 residues. Germline V lookup: CDR1 SGDLS, CDR2 YYNGEE. This CDR3 reads CASSVESSGKWRDEQFF. DNA of the CDR3: TGTGCCAGCAGCGTAGAGTCTAGCGGGAAGTGGCGAGATGAGCAGTTCTTC.

This sequence joins TRBV2 and TRBJ2-5; D is possibly TRBD2 (5 bases). The CDR3 has 13 residues. V was pared by 7 bases and J by 4 bases, with 13 bases between. The V gene's germline CDR1 is SNHLY and CDR2 FYNNEI. Here the CDR3 DNA reads TGTGCCAGCACCCCGGGAAATTTAGAGACCCAGTACTTC. It codes for CASTPGNLETQYF.